The next 10 T cell receptor beta chains were all read from a single sample in a study of T cell changes during pregnancy in multiple sclerosis (dated by TCRdb to between 2019 and 2020). To prepare the library, the immunoSEQ multiplex PCR assay was applied. Imported from immuneACCESS, the table was reduced by TCRdb to in-frame sequences with V and J called. These copies leave out some clones; in studies compared against another copy, an unresolved V gene accounts for under half, and the cause of the remainder is not known. This sample has 71,000 or so clones in its table, and approximately 92% of those were observed once. Clones ranked in the top ten supply approximately 1.2% of the sample. The specimen was peripheral blood, collected in the third trimester of pregnancy. The receptors derive from a female donor with multiple sclerosis, enrolled in a pregnancy study.

The J gene is TRBJ2-7, the V gene TRBV6-1, with 9 bases identical to TRBD2. The V gene's germline CDR1 is MNHNS and CDR2 SASEGT. The V gene end was trimmed by 6 bases and the J gene end by 4 bases; junction bases not matched to a gene: 4. This CDR3 is 13 amino acids long. CDR3 sequence reads: CASRTSGLYEQYF. The DNA for the CDR3 is TGTGCCAGCAGGACTAGCGGATTGTACGAGCAGTACTTC.

Ten or more counts support this clone. The chain has TRBV5-1 and TRBJ2-7; no clear D. The CDR3 has 13 residues. Trimming removed 0 bases at V and 3 bases at J, with 7 bases between. Germline V CDR1 and CDR2: SGHRS, YFSETQ. The CDR3, as DNA: TGCGCCAGCAGCTTGGCGGCTAGCTACGAGCAGTACTTC. Protein sequence: CASSLAASYEQYF.

The chain uses TRBV7-2 and TRBJ1-3, with 8 bases identical to TRBD1. V was pared by 5 bases and J by 0 bases, with 3 bases of the junction left unmatched. The germline V gene has CDR1 SGHTA and CDR2 FQGNSA. The CDR3 loop spans 15 amino acids. DNA of the CDR3: TGTGCCAGCAGCAACAGGGGGAGCTCTGGAAACACCATATATTTT. Protein: CASSNRGSSGNTIYF.

This chain uses TRBV4-1 with TRBJ2-7, with TRBD2 as a possible D gene (6 bases). V dropped 4 bases and J dropped 1 base, with 11 bases sitting between them. Looked up from germline, CDR1 is MGHRA and CDR2 is YSYEKL. The length of the CDR3 is 14 residues. The CDR3 nucleotides read TGCGCCAGCAGCCCCGGGACTTCTTCCTACGAGCAGTACTTC. Translating it yields CASSPGTSSYEQYF.

The chain couples TRBV6-5 to TRBJ1-6; a possible D gene is TRBD1 (5 bases). V was cut by 2 bases and J by 5 bases, with 13 bases left in between. This CDR3 region has 16 residues. Germline CDR1 reads MNHEY; CDR2 reads SVGAGI. DNA for the CDR3: TGTGCCAGCAGTTACGGAGGGGCGCGTGATAATTCACCCCTCCACTTT. The encoded protein is CASSYGGARDNSPLHF.

The chain links TRBV18 to TRBJ1-2, with D maybe TRBD1 (6 bases). Looked up from germline, CDR1 is KGHSH and CDR2 is LQKENI. This CDR3 spans 14 amino acids. V was clipped by 3 bases and J by 0 bases, with 8 bases between them. This CDR3 is CASSPDSANYGYTF. The DNA of the CDR3 is TGTGCCAGCTCACCGGACAGTGCTAACTATGGCTACACCTTC.

The chain combines TRBV10-3 with TRBJ2-5; TRBD2 agrees at 7 bases. This CDR3 contains 13 residues. Germline V gives CDR1 ENHRY, CDR2 SYGVKD. CDR3 DNA sequence: TGTGCTTCTATTGGGGGGGGACAAGAGACCCAGTACTTC. This encodes CASIGGGQETQYF.

The CDR3 loop reads CASSPPQGQETQYF. Written as DNA, the CDR3 is TGTGCCAGCTCACCACCGCAGGGCCAAGAGACCCAGTACTTC. The chain links TRBV18 to TRBJ2-5; the D gene is possibly TRBD1 (5 bases). Trimming pared 0 bases from V and 1 base from J, leaving 6 bases between. The CDR3 covers 14 residues. The germline V gene encodes CDR1 KGHSH and CDR2 LQKENI.

The chain combines TRBV2 with TRBJ2-5; D may be TRBD2 (7 bases). Deletions cut 7 bases from V and 2 bases from J, with 17 bases between. This CDR3 spans 15 amino acids. Germline V CDR1 and CDR2: SNHLY, FYNNEI. CDR3 DNA: TGTGCCAGCAAACGATTAGGGGGGGTACAAGAGACCCAGTACTTC. This encodes CASKRLGGVQETQYF.

The CDR3 nucleotides are TGTGCCTGGAGTGGGACAGGGGGCGAGCAGTACTTC. Its translation is CAWSGTGGEQYF. This chain connects TRBV30 to TRBJ2-7; TRBD1 agrees at 10 bases. This CDR3 has 12 residues. V shed 1 base, J shed 6 bases, and the junction held 0 bases outside the gene matches. Germline values: CDR1 GTSNPN, CDR2 SVGIG (reference sequence).